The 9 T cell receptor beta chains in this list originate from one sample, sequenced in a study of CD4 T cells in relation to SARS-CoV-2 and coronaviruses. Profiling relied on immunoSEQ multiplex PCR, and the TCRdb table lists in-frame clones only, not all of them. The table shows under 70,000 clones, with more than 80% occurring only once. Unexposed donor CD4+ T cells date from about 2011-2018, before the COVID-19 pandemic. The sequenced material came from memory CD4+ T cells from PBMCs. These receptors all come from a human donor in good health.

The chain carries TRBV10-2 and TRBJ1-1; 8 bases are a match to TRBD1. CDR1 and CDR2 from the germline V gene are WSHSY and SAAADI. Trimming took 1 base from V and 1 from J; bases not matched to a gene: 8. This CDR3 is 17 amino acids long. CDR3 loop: CASSEFGQGFRNTEAFF. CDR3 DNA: TGCGCCAGCAGTGAGTTTGGACAGGGATTCCGGAACACTGAAGCTTTCTTT.

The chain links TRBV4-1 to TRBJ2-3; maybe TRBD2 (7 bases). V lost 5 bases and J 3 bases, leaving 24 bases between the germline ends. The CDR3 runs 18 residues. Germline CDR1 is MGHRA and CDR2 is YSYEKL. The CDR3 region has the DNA TGCGCCAGCAGCAGTCTTAAGGGAGCGGGGAGGGGGACAGATACGCAGTATTTT. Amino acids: CASSSLKGAGRGTDTQYF.

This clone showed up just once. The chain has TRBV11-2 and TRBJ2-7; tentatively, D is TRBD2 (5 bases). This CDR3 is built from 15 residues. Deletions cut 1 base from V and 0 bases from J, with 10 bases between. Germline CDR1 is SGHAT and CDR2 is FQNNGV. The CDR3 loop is CASSLGTFSSYEQYF. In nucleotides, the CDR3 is TGTGCCAGCAGCTTAGGGACTTTCAGCTCCTACGAGCAGTACTTC. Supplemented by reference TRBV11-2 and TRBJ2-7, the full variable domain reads EAGVAQSPRYKIIEKRQSVAFWCNPISGHATLYWYQQILGQGPKLLIQFQNNGVVDDSQLPKDRFSAERLKGVDSTLKIQPAKLEDSAVYLCASSLGTFSSYEQYFGPGTRLTVT.

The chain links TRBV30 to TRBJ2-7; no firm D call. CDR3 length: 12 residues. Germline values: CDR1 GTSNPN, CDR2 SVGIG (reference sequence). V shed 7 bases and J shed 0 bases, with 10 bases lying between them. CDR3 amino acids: CAYTRASYEQYF. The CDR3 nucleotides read TGTGCCTACACACGGGCCTCCTACGAGCAGTACTTC.

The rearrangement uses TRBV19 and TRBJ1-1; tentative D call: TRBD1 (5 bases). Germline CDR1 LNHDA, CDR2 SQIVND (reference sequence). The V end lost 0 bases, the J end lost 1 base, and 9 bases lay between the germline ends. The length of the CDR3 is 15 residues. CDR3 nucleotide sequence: TGTGCCAGTAGTATAGATCATGGGGGGAACACTGAAGCTTTCTTT. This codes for CASSIDHGGNTEAFF.

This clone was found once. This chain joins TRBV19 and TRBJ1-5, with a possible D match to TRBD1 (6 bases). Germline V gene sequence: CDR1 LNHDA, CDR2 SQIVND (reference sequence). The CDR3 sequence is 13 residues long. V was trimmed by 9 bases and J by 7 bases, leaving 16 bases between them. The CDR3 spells CASVRQEGQPQHF. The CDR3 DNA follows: TGTGCCAGCGTCCGACAGGAAGGCCAGCCCCAGCATTTT.

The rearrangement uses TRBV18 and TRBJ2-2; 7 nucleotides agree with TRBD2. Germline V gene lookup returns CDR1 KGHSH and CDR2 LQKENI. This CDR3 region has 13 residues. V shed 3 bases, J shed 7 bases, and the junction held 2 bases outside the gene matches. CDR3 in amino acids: CASSPGGSGELFF. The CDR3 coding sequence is TGTGCCAGCTCACCGGGCGGGAGCGGGGAGCTGTTTTTT. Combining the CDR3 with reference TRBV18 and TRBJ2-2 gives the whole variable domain NAGVMQNPRHLVRRRGQEARLRCSPMKGHSHVYWYRQLPEEGLKFMVYLQKENIIDESGMPKERFSAEFPKEGPSILRIQQVVRGDSAAYFCASSPGGSGELFFGEGSRLTVL.

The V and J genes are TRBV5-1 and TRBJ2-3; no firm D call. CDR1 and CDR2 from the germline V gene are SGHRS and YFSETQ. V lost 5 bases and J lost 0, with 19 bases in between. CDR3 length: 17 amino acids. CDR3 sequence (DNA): TGCGCCAGCAGACTTCCCGGTCTCCTTGCTAGCACAGATACGCAGTATTTT. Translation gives CASRLPGLLASTDTQYF.

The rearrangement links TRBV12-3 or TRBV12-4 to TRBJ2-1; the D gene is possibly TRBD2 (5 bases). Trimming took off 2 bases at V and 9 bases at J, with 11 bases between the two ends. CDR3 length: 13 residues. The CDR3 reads CASSLSSTGEQFF. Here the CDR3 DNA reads TGTGCCAGCAGTTTATCTAGCACCGGTGAGCAGTTCTTC.